These 16 T cell receptor beta chains were sequenced from one sample in a study of circulating CD8 cells and anti-PD-1 response in melanoma. Using approximately 14 ng of total RNA, TCR libraries were made with the QIAseq Immune Repertoire TCR panel. TCRdb independently ran MiXCR on the reads; one entry per CDR3 protein. The sample consists of 550 to 650 distinct CDR3 sequences, 9.3% of them appearing once. Four subsets defined by PD-1 and/or TIGIT were sorted from live CD3+CD8+TCRalphabeta+ cells. The input for sequencing was CD8+ T cells from PBMCs, taken at baseline or after one month of anti-PD-1 therapy (not recorded which). The receptors come from a human donor with melanoma.

In its sample, this clonotype is medium-sized (0.01 to 0.1%). The chain combines TRBV27 with TRBJ1-2; the match to TRBD1 covers 10 bases. V shed 10 bases, J shed 4 bases, and the junction held 6 bases outside the gene matches. The CDR3 contains 13 residues. The V gene's germline CDR1 is MNHEY and CDR2 SMNVEV (reference sequence). The CDR3 region has the DNA TGTGCCAACAGACAGGGGGCCGGCTATGGCTACACCTTC. As protein: CANRQGAGYGYTF.

By frequency in the sample, this clonotype is medium-sized (0.01 to 0.1%). The rearrangement links TRBV6-1 to TRBJ1-2, with D hard to call. The V end lost 1 base, the J end lost 2 bases, and 5 bases lay between the germline ends. Germline lookup yields CDR1 MNHNS and CDR2 SASEGT. The CDR3 is 13 amino acids. CDR3 DNA: TGTGCCAGCAGTGAAGGACTGAACTATGGCTACACCTTC. This codes for CASSEGLNYGYTF.

This clonotype is termed medium-sized. This chain joins TRBV7-9 and TRBJ1-5; D is ambiguous. The V end lost 4 bases, the J end lost 4 bases, and 14 bases lay between the germline ends. The CDR3 is 15 amino acids. Germline V lookup: CDR1 SEHNR, CDR2 FQNEAQ (reference sequence). The CDR3 bases are TGTGCCAGCAGCTCCATCGACGGCAGGAATCAGCCCCAGCATTTT. Amino acids: CASSSIDGRNQPQHF.

By frequency in the sample, this clonotype is large (0.1 to 1%). The chain uses TRBV2 and TRBJ1-1; D is unresolved. Germline CDR1 is SNHLY and CDR2 is FYNNEI. V dropped 1 base and J dropped 6 bases, with 3 bases sitting between them. The CDR3 has 11 amino acids. The CDR3 sequence is CASSEGPEAFF. CDR3 in DNA: TGTGCCAGCAGTGAAGGGCCTGAAGCTTTCTTT.

This clonotype is classed as large (0.1 to 1%). DNA of the CDR3: TGTGCCAGTTCGCCTGGGGCCAACGTCCTGACTTTC. This sequence encodes CASSPGANVLTF. The chain is built from TRBV25-1 and TRBJ2-6, with D unresolved. The CDR3 extends over 12 amino acids. The germline CDR1 and CDR2 sequences are MGHDK and SYGVNS. Trimming took off 9 bases at V and 2 bases at J, with 5 bases between the two ends.

By share, this clonotype counts as medium-sized. The V gene is TRBV28, the J gene TRBJ1-5; D gene uncertain. Germline CDR1 is MDHEN and CDR2 is SYDVKM. V lost 4 bases, J lost 0 bases, and 13 bases lay in between. The CDR3 consists of 16 residues. The chain's CDR3 is CASSSPVRASNQPQHF. For the CDR3, the DNA is TGTGCCAGCAGTTCGCCCGTTAGGGCTAGCAATCAGCCCCAGCATTTT.

By proportion, this clonotype is medium-sized. The genes are TRBV12-3 or TRBV12-4 and TRBJ2-7; D is undetermined. The CDR3 runs 11 residues. Trimming took 5 bases from V and 0 from J, leaving 2 bases between them. CDR3 protein: CASSSSYEQYF. The CDR3 DNA reads as TGTGCCAGCAGTAGCTCCTACGAGCAGTACTTC.

This clonotype is large in the sample. This chain joins TRBV2 and TRBJ2-7; tentatively, D is TRBD1 (6 bases). The ends were cut back, 2 bases at V and 3 bases at J, with 14 bases in the middle. This CDR3 has 15 amino acids. Per germline, CDR1 SNHLY and CDR2 FYNNEI. In nucleotides, the CDR3 is TGTGCCAGCAGTGAAAAATTTCTACAGGGCTACGAGCAGTACTTC. Translated, it gives CASSEKFLQGYEQYF.

By share, this clonotype ranks as large. The V gene is TRBV4-1, the J gene TRBJ2-7; no definite D call. V shed 1 base and J shed 5 bases, with 9 bases lying between them. This CDR3 comprises 13 residues. Germline CDR1 is MGHRA and CDR2 is YSYEKL. The CDR3 coding sequence is TGCGCCAGCAGCCAAGCCCGCCAGAACGAGCAGTACTTC. This gives the protein CASSQARQNEQYF.

With respect to this clonotype: This could be a read error, since a much larger clone is one nucleotide away. This sequence joins TRBV14 and TRBJ2-7; TRBD1 agrees at 7 bases. Germline assignment: CDR1 SGHDN and CDR2 FVKESK. The CDR3 runs 14 residues. The CDR3, as DNA: TGTGCCAGCAGCCAGGACAGGTTCTCCTACGGGCAGTACTTC. Encoded protein: CASSQDRFSYGQYF. Based on the CDR3 plus reference TRBV14 and TRBJ2-7, the full variable domain is EAGVTQFPSHSVIEKGQTVTLRCDPISGHDNLYWYRRVMGKEIKFLLHFVKESKQDESGMPNNRFLAERTGGTYSTLKVQPAELEDSGVYFCASSQDRFSYGQYFGPGTRLTVT.

This clonotype counts as medium-sized. The chain carries TRBV28 and TRBJ2-2; D ambiguous. V dropped 5 bases and J dropped 6 bases, with 13 bases sitting between them. Germline assignment: CDR1 MDHEN and CDR2 SYDVKM. This CDR3 comprises 14 residues. The CDR3 DNA reads as TGTGCCAGCAGTCCACCCGACGTGCCCGGGGAGCTGTTTTTT. Translation: CASSPPDVPGELFF.

Remarks on this clonotype: The CDR3 does not end in the conserved phenylalanine or tryptophan, so this is likely a read error. The chain combines TRBV2 with TRBJ2-7, with D perhaps assigned TRBD1 or TRBD2 (5 bases each). V lost 3 bases and J 3 bases, leaving 12 bases between the germline ends. This CDR3 is 14 amino acids long. The germline CDR1 and CDR2 sequences are SNHLY and FYNNEI. The CDR3 loop is CASSEMTGRYEQYC. The CDR3 nucleotides are TGTGCCAGCAGTGAGATGACGGGGCGCTACGAGCAGTACTGC.

Judged by abundance, this clonotype is large. The chain employs TRBV12-3 or TRBV12-4 and TRBJ2-1; possibly TRBD1 or TRBD2 for D (5 bases each). V lost 1 base to trimming and J lost 9 bases, with 10 bases between them. This CDR3 region has 13 residues. Written as DNA, the CDR3 is TGTGCCAGCAGTTTAGGCGCAGGGACTGAGCAGTTCTTC. Translated: CASSLGAGTEQFF.

By its share, this clonotype is medium-sized (0.01 to 0.1%). The V call is TRBV29-1, the J call TRBJ2-1; 8 positions match TRBD2. The CDR3 loop spans 14 amino acids. Germline V gene data show CDR1 as SQVTM and CDR2 as ANQGSEA. Trimming at V came to 6 bases and at J to 6 bases, leaving 10 bases not matched to a gene. The CDR3 here is CSVVLPGGPNEQFF. The DNA of the CDR3 is TGCAGCGTCGTCCTGCCGGGGGGGCCCAATGAGCAGTTCTTC.

In its sample, this clonotype ranks as large (0.1 to 1%). This chain links TRBV2 with TRBJ1-4; no clear D. The CDR3 is made up of 15 amino acids. V gave up 4 bases and J gave up 0 bases, with 9 bases separating them. Germline V lookup: CDR1 SNHLY, CDR2 FYNNEI. This CDR3 is CASSADTSTNEKLFF. Written as DNA, the CDR3 is TGTGCCAGCAGTGCCGACACCTCAACTAATGAAAAACTGTTTTTT.

This clonotype is large in the sample. CDR3 nucleotides: TGTGCCAGCAGTTCACAGGGTTCGGGTCTACGACGGGAGTACTTC. Translating gives CASSSQGSGLRREYF. V gene TRBV27 combines with J gene TRBJ2-7; D perhaps matches TRBD1 (6 bases). With 4 bases removed from V and 11 bases from J, the gap between germline ends came to 24 bases. CDR3 length: 15 amino acids. Germline assignment: CDR1 MNHEY and CDR2 SMNVEV (reference sequence).